The 5 T cell receptor beta chains below come from one sample, sequenced in a study of cytomegalovirus exposure and HLA in healthy donors. 60 Vbeta and 13 Jbeta primers were used in PCR. This table comes from immunoSEQ multiplex PCR, and its TCRdb copy is limited to in-frame clones, with some not included. Found here are about 150,000 clones, around 76% of them singletons; the top ten hold around 1.5%. Sequencing used PBMCs. These receptors were obtained from a man in his forties or fifties in good health and CMV-seronegative.

This clone is a singleton in its sample. V is TRBV27 and J is TRBJ2-1, with 7 bases lining up with TRBD2. This CDR3 comprises 15 residues. Germline V CDR1 and CDR2: MNHEY, SMNVEV (reference sequence). V lost 2 bases, J lost 3 bases, and 4 bases stayed unmatched. The CDR3 region is CASSLKGGVYNEQFF. DNA of the CDR3: TGTGCCAGCAGTTTAAAGGGAGGGGTCTACAATGAGCAGTTCTTC.

V and J are TRBV28 and TRBJ2-2; TRBD2 aligns across 8 bases. Germline trimming cut 4 bases from V and 0 bases from J; bases unmatched to any gene: 7. Per germline, CDR1 MDHEN and CDR2 SYDVKM. This CDR3 region has 17 residues. For the CDR3, the DNA is TGTGCCAGCAGTTACCCGGAGCGGGAGCCGAACACCGGGGAGCTGTTTTTT. Its protein is CASSYPEREPNTGELFF.

The rearrangement joins TRBV5-5 to TRBJ2-2; no clear D. Trimming took off 0 bases at V and 5 bases at J, with 5 bases between the two ends. This CDR3 comprises 13 residues. Germline V gene data show CDR1 as SGHKS and CDR2 as YYEKEE (reference sequence). The CDR3 reads CASSLGVTGELFF. DNA of the CDR3: TGTGCCAGCAGCTTGGGAGTTACCGGGGAGCTGTTTTTT.

The rearrangement uses TRBV19 and TRBJ1-4; possible D gene TRBD1, 6 bases. This CDR3 is built from 15 residues. Trimming pared 5 bases from V and 5 bases from J, leaving 15 bases between. Germline V lookup: CDR1 LNHDA, CDR2 SQIVND (reference sequence). CDR3 loop: CASSPRQEPNEKLFF. CDR3 bases: TGTGCCAGTAGTCCCAGACAGGAGCCAAATGAAAAACTGTTTTTT.

J is TRBJ1-1 and V is TRBV10-3; possibly TRBD1 for D (5 bases). This CDR3 contains 17 residues. V lost 4 bases and J 0 bases, leaving 18 bases between the germline ends. Germline V gene lookup returns CDR1 ENHRY and CDR2 SYGVKD. The CDR3 DNA sequence: TGTGCCATCAGTGCCCAGGGTGGGAAGAGCATGAACACTGAAGCTTTCTTT. Protein product: CAISAQGGKSMNTEAFF.